This T cell receptor (beta chain) was identified in a study of T cells after posttransplantation cyclophosphamide. The sample holds many counts of this clone. Its antigen is unknown. Points from the study as a whole: TRB clonality was highly associated with recipient CMV seropositivity and reactivation.

The germline V gene has CDR1 SEHNR and CDR2 FQNEAQ (reference sequence). The V segment lost 3 bases and the J segment 3 bases; nucleotides outside the gene matches: 3. The CDR3 contains 16 residues. Profiled with immunoSEQ multiplex PCR; TCRdb holds only in-frame clones, not every one. The sample is made up of 35,000 to 40,000 clones, none counted only once. The sequence was obtained from a man aged 45-65 years in good health, CMV-negative, and a related stem cell transplant donor. Sequencing input: PBMCs. The J gene is TRBJ2-3, the V gene TRBV7-9; 13 bases line up with TRBD2. The CDR3 nucleotides read TGTGCCAGCAGCTTGACTAGCGGGGGGACTACAGATACGCAGTATTTT. Translated: CASSLTSGGTTDTQYF.